This entry lists 32 T cell receptor beta chains sequenced from one sample in a study of identical twins (dated by TCRdb to the mid-2010s). The library relied on 5' RACE. The listed sequencing device is Illumina HiSeq 2000. TCRdb's own reprocessing of the public reads used fastp at Q25 and MiXCR and kept productive beta chains. Under each unique CDR3 protein, matching rows form one entry showing the most common genes and DNA. The sample profile shows roughly 700,000 distinct CDR3 sequences; 8.6% of them were found once. Of the sample, 0.75% to 1% falls within the top ten clones. These data also featured in a second study, about yellow fever vaccine responses in identical twins.

Sequencing used PBMCs. The receptors here all came from a woman aged 18-29 years in good health.

At least ten counts were recorded for this clonotype. The CDR3 nucleotides read TGTGCCAGCAGCCAAGATCCACTAGCGGGTAATGAGCAGTTCTTC. Residues: CASSQDPLAGNEQFF. The chain uses TRBV3-1 and TRBJ2-1, with 9 nucleotides matching TRBD2. Trimming removed 0 bases from V and 7 bases from J; junction bases left unmatched: 4. The CDR3 is 15 residues long. The germline V gene has CDR1 LGHDT and CDR2 YNNKEL (reference sequence).

This clonotype was counted many times. The V call is TRBV6-6, the J call TRBJ2-3, with unresolved D. The CDR3 runs 13 residues. Germline values: CDR1 MNHNY, CDR2 SVGAGI (reference sequence). V was pared by 2 bases and J by 1 base, with 4 bases between. Here the CDR3 DNA reads TGTGCCAGCAGTTACCAGGGCACAGATACGCAGTATTTT. The encoded protein is CASSYQGTDTQYF.

This clonotype was detected a few times. The CDR3 here is CASSYSRLAGSGDTQYF. CDR3 in DNA: TGTGCCAGCAGTTACTCCCGACTAGCGGGATCCGGAGATACGCAGTATTTT. The chain links TRBV6-5 to TRBJ2-3, with 11 nucleotides matching TRBD2. The germline V gene encodes CDR1 MNHEY and CDR2 SVGAGI. The J segment lost 5 bases and the V segment lost 0 bases, leaving 7 bases of the junction unmatched. This CDR3 comprises 17 residues.

This clonotype has only a few counts. The V and J genes are TRBV4-2 and TRBJ2-4, with 15 bases fitting TRBD2. The CDR3 spans 18 residues. V dropped 3 bases and J dropped 0; count of bases not matched to a gene: 3. CDR1 is LGHNA and CDR2 is YNFKEQ in the germline V gene. This CDR3 reads CASSQGLAGGGAKNIQYF. The CDR3 nucleotides are TGTGCCAGCAGCCAGGGACTAGCGGGAGGCGGAGCCAAAAACATTCAGTACTTC.

This clonotype has just a few counts. The rearrangement uses TRBV6-1 and TRBJ2-1; 9 nucleotides agree with TRBD1. CDR1 is MNHNS, CDR2 SASEGT, per germline. This CDR3 has 13 amino acids. V gave up 6 bases and J gave up 6 bases; unmatched junction bases: 3. DNA for the CDR3: TGTGCCAGCAGGGACAGGGGCGGCAATGAGCAGTTCTTC. Translation: CASRDRGGNEQFF.

This clonotype was counted many times. V is TRBV7-2 and J is TRBJ2-1, with D perhaps matching TRBD2 (5 bases). With 6 bases removed from V and 0 bases from J, the gap between germline ends came to 18 bases. CDR1 is SGHTA, CDR2 FQGNSA, per germline. The length of the CDR3 is 17 residues. In DNA, the CDR3 is TGTGCCAGCAGTTTCGGGATTCCTCAGAGCTCCTACAATGAGCAGTTCTTC. This sequence encodes CASSFGIPQSSYNEQFF.

The rearrangement joins TRBV24-1 to TRBJ2-2; D tentatively fits TRBD1 or TRBD2 (5 bases each). CDR3 size: 14 residues. The germline CDR1 and CDR2 sequences are KGHDR and SFDVKD. Deletions cut 12 bases from V and 2 bases from J, with 15 bases between. The CDR3 is CASMGRINTGELFF. In DNA, the CDR3 is TGTGCCTCCATGGGACGGATAAACACCGGGGAGCTGTTTTTT.

This clonotype was seen a handful of times. The chain is built from TRBV6-4 and TRBJ1-5; tentative D call: TRBD1 (5 bases). Deletions cut 4 bases from V and 0 bases from J, with 16 bases between. Germline V lookup: CDR1 MRHNA, CDR2 SNTAGT. The CDR3 totals 17 residues. CDR3 sequence reads: CASSARGAGLSNQPQHF. CDR3 in DNA: TGTGCCAGCAGTGCCCGAGGAGCAGGGCTTAGCAATCAGCCCCAGCATTTT.

The chain uses TRBV7-9 and TRBJ2-7; 11 bases map to TRBD2. The CDR3 is 17 amino acids. Per germline, CDR1 SEHNR and CDR2 FQNEAQ (reference sequence). Germline trimming cut 5 bases from V and 1 base from J; bases unmatched to any gene: 10. As DNA, the CDR3 is TGTGCCAGCAGCCGACTGAAGGGACTAGCGGCTTCCTACGAGCAGTACTTC. The encoded protein is CASSRLKGLAASYEQYF.

This clonotype has ten or more counts. The V gene is TRBV2, the J gene TRBJ2-5; D unclear. The V gene lost 7 bases and the J gene lost 1 base, with 10 bases spanning the gap. Germline CDR1 and CDR2: SNHLY and FYNNEI. The CDR3 is 13 amino acids. In DNA form, the CDR3 reads TGTGCCAGCACCCAGGAGTTCCAAGAGACCCAGTACTTC. Translated, it gives CASTQEFQETQYF.

The rearrangement uses TRBV12-3 or TRBV12-4 and TRBJ2-3; no definite D call. Trimming removed 8 bases from V and 4 bases from J, with 10 bases in between. The CDR3 extends over 12 amino acids. CDR3: CASRPGSDTQYF. CDR3 DNA: TGTGCCAGCCGCCCCGGGTCAGATACGCAGTATTTT.

This clonotype has more than one count but fewer than ten. The rearrangement links TRBV7-2 to TRBJ1-4, with 9 bases identical to TRBD1. This CDR3 region has 14 residues. In germline, CDR1 is SGHTA, CDR2 FQGNSA. V lost 4 bases to trimming and J lost 6 bases; unmatched junction nucleotides: 3. The CDR3 DNA sequence: TGTGCCAGCAGCTCGGGACAGGGTCATGAAAAACTGTTTTTT. It yields the protein CASSSGQGHEKLFF.

This clonotype has more than one count but fewer than ten. The chain is built from TRBV5-1 and TRBJ2-1; TRBD1 is a possible D gene (6 bases). V was cut by 0 bases and J by 1 base, with 11 bases left in between. The CDR3 sequence is 16 residues long. Germline V CDR1 and CDR2: SGHRS, YFSETQ. The CDR3 DNA reads as TGCGCCAGCAGCTTGGCAGGGGCCTTATCCTACAATGAGCAGTTCTTC. Translated: CASSLAGALSYNEQFF.

This rearrangement joins TRBV4-2 to TRBJ2-1; the D is unclear. Trimming pared 3 bases from V and 8 bases from J, leaving 14 bases between. This CDR3 has 14 residues. The germline CDR1 and CDR2 sequences are LGHNA and YNFKEQ. CDR3 nucleotides: TGTGCCAGCAGCCAGGAAATGTACTCGGATGAGCAGTTCTTC. This encodes CASSQEMYSDEQFF.

The genes are TRBV7-9 and TRBJ1-1; D remains ambiguous. V was shortened by 5 bases and J by 1 base, with 14 bases between the two germline ends. The CDR3 is 15 amino acids. Per the germline V gene, CDR1 is SEHNR and CDR2 is FQNEAQ (reference sequence). CDR3 DNA: TGTGCCAGCAGCGCGGAGGACGGCCAGAACACTGAAGCTTTCTTT. Amino acids: CASSAEDGQNTEAFF.

This clonotype was recorded a few times. The V call is TRBV7-9, the J call TRBJ2-7, with a tentative D call TRBD1 (6 bases). The germline gives CDR1 SEHNR, CDR2 FQNEAQ (reference sequence). V lost 5 bases, J lost 3 bases, and 8 bases lay in between. The CDR3 has 12 residues. CDR3 protein: CASSRQVYEQYF. The CDR3 region has the DNA TGTGCCAGCAGCAGACAGGTCTACGAGCAGTACTTC.

The table lists this clonotype with many counts. The chain joins TRBV6-1 to TRBJ2-1, with D perhaps matching TRBD1 (6 bases). From germline, CDR1 is MNHNS and CDR2 SASEGT. Trimming stripped 8 bases from V and 3 bases from J, with 14 bases between. The CDR3 extends over 14 amino acids. CDR3 protein: CASQLGDNYNEQFF. As DNA, the CDR3 is TGTGCCAGCCAGCTGGGGGACAACTACAATGAGCAGTTCTTC.

This clonotype occurred a few times. V is TRBV5-1 and J is TRBJ2-1; the match to TRBD2 covers 9 bases. V shed 2 bases and J 5 bases; nucleotides not matched to a gene: 5. The CDR3 is 15 amino acids. Germline V CDR1 and CDR2: SGHRS, YFSETQ. The CDR3 is CASSFALAGNNEQFF. CDR3 coding DNA: TGCGCCAGCAGCTTTGCGCTAGCGGGGAACAATGAGCAGTTCTTC.

This clonotype was found many times. The chain joins TRBV27 to TRBJ2-1, with TRBD2 matching over 11 bases. This CDR3 has 15 amino acids. Trimming cost V 5 bases and J 4 bases; bases outside gene matches: 4. Germline V gene sequence: CDR1 MNHEY, CDR2 SMNVEV (reference sequence). Written as DNA, the CDR3 is TGTGCCAGCAGTCTAGCGGGAGGACAGTACAATGAGCAGTTCTTC. This sequence encodes CASSLAGGQYNEQFF.

This clonotype was detected many times. J is TRBJ2-1 and V is TRBV11-2; D is perhaps TRBD2 (6 bases). Germline V lookup: CDR1 SGHAT, CDR2 FQNNGV. V was pared by 5 bases and J by 6 bases, with 14 bases between. The CDR3 is 14 amino acids. The CDR3 nucleotides are TGTGCCAGCAGCCCGACTAGGAGGGGCAATGAGCAGTTCTTC. Translation: CASSPTRRGNEQFF.

This clonotype was counted only a few times. CDR3 DNA sequence: TGTGCCAGCAGTACACTCCAAGCAGCGAACACAGATACGCAGTATTTT. It encodes CASSTLQAANTDTQYF. The J gene is TRBJ2-3, the V gene TRBV27, with D uncertain. The CDR3 runs 16 residues. CDR1 MNHEY and CDR2 SMNVEV come from the germline V gene (reference sequence). Trimming pared 5 bases from V and 2 bases from J, leaving 17 bases between.

The chain combines TRBV15 with TRBJ2-7; 11 bases fit TRBD2. The V and J ends lost 5 bases and 4 bases, in that order; junction bases with no gene match: 4. Germline loops: CDR1 LNHNV, CDR2 YYDKDF (reference sequence). The CDR3 runs to 14 residues. The CDR3 DNA reads TGTGCCACCAGCCTGGCTAGCGGGGGGTACGAGCAGTACTTC. This codes for CATSLASGGYEQYF.

V is TRBV28 and J is TRBJ2-3, with 14 positions matching TRBD2. The V segment lost 6 bases and the J segment 0 bases; nucleotides outside the gene matches: 11. CDR3 length equals 19 residues. Per the germline V gene, CDR1 is MDHEN and CDR2 is SYDVKM. The DNA for the CDR3 is TGTGCCAGCAGCGGCAGCGGACTAGCGGGAGGCCAGAGCACAGATACGCAGTATTTT. The encoded protein is CASSGSGLAGGQSTDTQYF. Full variable domain (missing parts from reference TRBV28 and TRBJ2-3): DVKVTQSSRYLVKRTGEKVFLECVQDMDHENMFWYRQDPGLGLRLIYFSYDVKMKEKGDIPEGYSVSREKKERFSLILESASTNQTSMYLCASSGSGLAGGQSTDTQYFGPGTRLTVL.

This clonotype was detected many times. V gene TRBV12-3 or TRBV12-4 combines with J gene TRBJ2-5; D uncertain. This CDR3 is built from 11 residues. V shed 2 bases and J shed 4 bases, with 2 bases lying between them. Written as DNA, the CDR3 is TGTGCCAGCAGTTTATCAGAGACCCAGTACTTC. Translating gives CASSLSETQYF.

The rearrangement links TRBV11-1 to TRBJ2-6; 9 nucleotides match TRBD1. Germline lookup yields CDR1 SGHAT and CDR2 FQDESV (reference sequence). Trimming at V came to 5 bases and at J to 0 bases, leaving 8 bases not matched to a gene. The length of the CDR3 is 18 residues. The CDR3 nucleotides are TGTGCCAGCAGCCGCCTAAGGGACAGGGCCTCTGGGGCCAACGTCCTGACTTTC. Its protein product is CASSRLRDRASGANVLTF.

DNA for the CDR3: TGTGCCACCAGCGTATACGGCCCGGGGGGAAGCAATGAGCAGTTCTTC. This sequence encodes CATSVYGPGGSNEQFF. V is TRBV15 and J is TRBJ2-1; 7 bases map to TRBD2. Trimming at V came to 5 bases and at J to 6 bases, leaving 13 bases not matched to a gene. The germline V gene has CDR1 LNHNV and CDR2 YYDKDF (reference sequence). The CDR3 is made up of 16 amino acids.

The table lists this clonotype with many counts. V usage is TRBV6-5 and J usage is TRBJ1-1; no clear D gene. The CDR3 covers 12 residues. V lost 6 bases and J lost 6, with 11 bases in between. Germline loops: CDR1 MNHEY, CDR2 SVGAGI. CDR3 region: CASRNYGAEAFF. For the CDR3, the DNA is TGTGCCAGCAGGAACTACGGAGCTGAAGCTTTCTTT.

This clonotype was picked up a small number of times. V and J are TRBV9 and TRBJ2-5, with a weak D call TRBD2 (6 bases). The CDR3 contains 15 residues. Trimming pared 2 bases from V and 5 bases from J, leaving 16 bases between. Germline V gene sequence: CDR1 SGDLS, CDR2 YYNGEE. The CDR3 protein is CASSVVAAPGETQYF. The CDR3 nucleotides are TGTGCCAGCAGCGTCGTAGCGGCCCCCGGGGAGACCCAGTACTTC.

The sample holds a few counts of this clonotype. The rearrangement joins TRBV28 to TRBJ1-5, with 8 bases aligning to TRBD1. CDR1 is MDHEN and CDR2 is SYDVKM in the germline V gene. V trimming: 5 bases; J trimming: 0 bases; junction bases outside the gene matches: 9. CDR3 size: 17 residues. CDR3 sequence (DNA): TGTGCCAGCAGTCCAGGACAGGGAAGGAATAGCAATCAGCCCCAGCATTTT. Amino acids: CASSPGQGRNSNQPQHF.

This clonotype was picked up a small number of times. This chain joins TRBV11-2 and TRBJ2-3; 16 nucleotides agree with TRBD2. Germline V gives CDR1 SGHAT, CDR2 FQNNGV. V shed 4 bases and J 2 bases; nucleotides not matched to a gene: 6. The length of the CDR3 is 18 residues. CDR3 nucleotide sequence: TGTGCCAGCAGCTCGGGACTAGCGGGAGGGCCCAACACAGATACGCAGTATTTT. It is translated as CASSSGLAGGPNTDTQYF.

This clonotype was found a few times. The chain has TRBV6-5 and TRBJ2-5; TRBD1 is a possible D gene (5 bases). V was cut by 2 bases and J by 2 bases, with 15 bases left in between. The CDR3 is 16 amino acids. Germline loops: CDR1 MNHEY, CDR2 SVGAGI. The CDR3 here is CASSYGLTAVQETQYF. The CDR3 region has the DNA TGTGCCAGCAGTTACGGGTTGACAGCCGTTCAAGAGACCCAGTACTTC.

The rearrangement uses TRBV12-3 or TRBV12-4 and TRBJ2-7; TRBD2 matches 9 bases. With 2 bases clipped from V and 0 bases from J, the junction kept 5 bases outside the gene matches. CDR3 length: 16 amino acids. CDR3 nucleotides: TGTGCCAGCAGTTTATTTCTAGCGGGATTCTCCTACGAGCAGTACTTC. Translated, it gives CASSLFLAGFSYEQYF.